This T cell receptor (beta chain) was profiled in a study of identical twins' blood T cells. This CDR3 is 12 amino acids long. Trimming cost V 4 bases and J 9 bases, with 16 bases left between them. From germline, CDR1 is DFQATT and CDR2 SNEGSKA (reference sequence). In TCRdb, the 5' RACE reads were re-called with MiXCR into one record per CDR3 protein. The sample includes 400,000 or so distinct CDR3 sequences, roughly 30% of them seen just once. Sequences were obtained from PBMCs. This clonotype was sampled from a woman aged 18-49 years in good health. The chain recombines TRBV20-1 with TRBJ2-7, with no clear D. The CDR3 reads CSATGLTWGQYF. In nucleotides, the CDR3 is TGCAGTGCTACGGGCCTCACGTGGGGGCAGTACTTC.